This T cell receptor beta chain was recorded in a study of T cells in narcolepsy. General study findings and limits: No autoreactive T cell clone sequences appeared in some memory CD4+ repertoires. Blood of same and different patients, but not healthy controls, reportedly held recurring autoreactive clonotypes.

Profiled with immunoSEQ multiplex PCR; TCRdb holds only in-frame clones, not every one. The repertoire consists of around 28,000 clones, with about 80% occurring once and the leading ten covering around 0.9%. Germline values: CDR1 SGHVS, CDR2 FQNEAQ. The CDR3 runs 16 residues. With 6 bases clipped from V and 2 bases from J, the junction kept 12 bases outside the gene matches. On this clone: Its cognate antigen is unknown.

V is TRBV7-8 and J is TRBJ1-2; 7 nucleotides align to TRBD1. The receptor comes from a human donor with narcolepsy. The sample was CD45RA- memory CD4+ T cells from PBMCs. This CDR3 is CASSKTGTELNYGYTF. In DNA, the CDR3 is TGTGCCAGCAGTAAGACCGGGACAGAATTGAACTATGGCTACACCTTC.